The next 15 T cell receptor beta chains were all read from a single sample in a study of patients and donors after allogeneic stem cell transplantation (TCRdb year 2020). The library was produced with RT-PCR. Sequencing used a NextSeq 550. Using fastp trimming at Q25 and MiXCR clonotype assembly, TCRdb reanalyzed the public sequencing data and kept in-frame beta chains. Merged by CDR3 protein, the rows form single entries marked with the most common genes and DNA. For this sample there are about 2,300 distinct CDR3 sequences; roughly 18% appear just once. The top ten clonotypes cover around 12% of the sample. Sequenced input: blood, either unsorted or a sorted T cell fraction (not recorded which). These receptors all stem from a human donor who was either an allogeneic HSCT recipient or a stem cell or donor lymphocyte infusion donor (not recorded which). It is not recorded whose cells these are; they may come from a transplant donor.

This rearrangement joins TRBV7-9 to TRBJ1-1; a weak D match, TRBD1 (6 bases). The germline gives CDR1 SEHNR, CDR2 FQNEAQ (reference sequence). This CDR3 has 14 amino acids. V dropped 4 bases and J dropped 10 bases, with 19 bases sitting between them. The CDR3 loop reads CASSSDSSGGVAFF. The DNA for the CDR3 is TGTGCCAGCAGCTCGGACAGCTCCGGAGGCGTAGCTTTCTTT.

This chain uses TRBV6-5 with TRBJ2-7; D unresolved. The CDR3 is 14 residues long. The ends were cut back, 4 bases at V and 3 bases at J, with 13 bases in the middle. In germline, CDR1 is MNHEY, CDR2 SVGAGI. CDR3 residues: CASSSDGNLYEQYF. The CDR3, as DNA: TGTGCCAGCAGTTCGGACGGAAACCTCTACGAGCAGTACTTC.

As for this clonotype: At one of its ends the junction is not consistent with the germline gene, which may arise from a read error. The genes are TRBV5-1 and TRBJ1-2; D is perhaps TRBD1 (6 bases). The CDR3 length is 12 residues. The germline V gene has CDR1 SGHRS and CDR2 YFSETQ. In nucleotides, the CDR3 is TGCGCCAGCAGCTTGGATAACAGGGAAGGGAGCTTC. It codes for CASSLDNREGSF.

This clonotype has just a few counts. The chain has TRBV7-3 and TRBJ2-2; no clear D. V was cut by 1 base and J by 5 bases, with 14 bases left in between. Germline V CDR1 and CDR2: SGHTA, FQGTGA. This CDR3 has 16 residues. CDR3 nucleotide sequence: TGTGCCAGCAGCTTAATGGACCCCTCGGAGACCGGGGAGCTGTTTTTT. Translated, it gives CASSLMDPSETGELFF. The full variable domain, completed using reference TRBV7-3 and TRBJ2-2, is GAGVSQTPSNKVTEKGKYVELRCDPISGHTALYWYRQSLGQGPEFLIYFQGTGAADDSGLPNDRFFAVRPEGSVSTLKIQRTERGDSAVYLCASSLMDPSETGELFFGEGSRLTVL.

This clonotype was seen a handful of times. The V gene is TRBV10-3, the J gene TRBJ2-3; possible D gene TRBD1, 6 bases. Germline CDR1 reads ENHRY; CDR2 reads SYGVKD. The CDR3 runs 13 residues. The ends were cut back, 10 bases at V and 2 bases at J, with 13 bases in the middle. CDR3 DNA sequence: TGTGCCACCCGACAGGACCTCACAGATACGCAGTATTTT. Translating it yields CATRQDLTDTQYF.

In its sample, this clonotype is large. This chain joins TRBV10-3 and TRBJ2-4; D is unclear. Per germline, CDR1 ENHRY and CDR2 SYGVKD. V dropped 3 bases and J dropped 0 bases, with 9 bases sitting between them. The CDR3 has 15 residues. This CDR3 is CAISDTDLAKNIQYF. In DNA, the CDR3 is TGTGCCATCAGTGATACGGACCTAGCCAAAAACATTCAGTACTTC.

By frequency in the sample, this clonotype is medium-sized. The chain recombines TRBV12-2 with TRBJ1-2; the table's D call, TRBD1, was not checked against the DNA. TRBV12-2 is a pseudogene segment. The CDR3 has 14 residues. The CDR3: CASRLVSQGHGYTF. For the CDR3, the DNA is TGTGCAAGTCGCTTAGTCTCGCAGGGACATGGCTACACCTTC.

This clonotype was counted between two and nine times. The rearrangement links TRBV9 to TRBJ1-6; the D is unclear. Per germline, CDR1 SGDLS and CDR2 YYNGEE. V lost 2 bases and J 10 bases, leaving 10 bases between the germline ends. The CDR3 consists of 13 residues. The CDR3 spells CASSVQPGSPLHF. The DNA for the CDR3 is TGTGCCAGCAGCGTTCAACCCGGGTCACCCCTCCACTTT.

This clonotype occurred a few times. The V and J genes are TRBV29-1 and TRBJ1-1; the D is unclear. The length of the CDR3 is 11 residues. Trimming shortened V by 6 bases and J by 1 base, and 6 bases separated the two germline ends. Germline V gene data show CDR1 as SQVTM and CDR2 as ANQGSEA. The CDR3 sequence is CSVHRNTEAFF. CDR3 nucleotides: TGCAGCGTGCACAGGAACACTGAAGCTTTCTTT.

This clonotype was counted a few times. This sequence joins TRBV18 and TRBJ1-1; D is uncertain. There are 13 residues in the CDR3. Per germline, CDR1 KGHSH and CDR2 LQKENI. The germline V and J ends were trimmed by 3 bases and 4 bases, with 9 bases remaining between them. The DNA of the CDR3 is TGTGCCAGCTCACCCATGGTCCCCACTGAAGCTTTCTTT. Its translation is CASSPMVPTEAFF.

CDR3 DNA sequence: TGTGCCATCAGTGACCCACAGAACACAGGGAACACTGAAGCTTTCTTT. Residues: CAISDPQNTGNTEAFF. This sequence joins TRBV10-3 and TRBJ1-1; tentatively, D is TRBD1 (5 bases). Germline loops: CDR1 ENHRY, CDR2 SYGVKD. The CDR3 is 16 amino acids. Trimming removed 3 bases from V and 1 base from J, with 15 bases in between.

The chain carries TRBV6-1 and TRBJ1-2; D is possibly TRBD1 (6 bases). V was shortened by 4 bases and J by 4 bases, with 16 bases between the two germline ends. Germline CDR1 reads MNHNS; CDR2 reads SASEGT. CDR3 length: 15 residues. CDR3 protein: CASSVNYQGSYGYTF. CDR3 in DNA: TGTGCCAGCAGTGTCAATTACCAGGGGAGCTATGGCTACACCTTC.

This clonotype has just a few counts. V usage is TRBV6-5 and J usage is TRBJ1-1; a possible D gene is TRBD1 (6 bases). V dropped 7 bases and J dropped 1 base, with 19 bases sitting between them. The germline V gene has CDR1 MNHEY and CDR2 SVGAGI. This CDR3 has 16 residues. CDR3 DNA sequence: TGTGCCAGCACCCCCTGGGAGGGCAGGGGGAACACTGAAGCTTTCTTT. Protein product: CASTPWEGRGNTEAFF.

This clonotype turned up a few times. The rearrangement uses TRBV5-4 and TRBJ2-2, with a possible D match to TRBD1 (5 bases). Between the trimmed V and J ends, which lost 4 bases and 6 bases, there was a span of 13 bases. Germline loops: CDR1 SGHNT, CDR2 YYREEE (reference sequence). The CDR3 spans 14 residues. DNA of the CDR3: TGTGCCAGCAGCCTGAATGCAGGGTCCGGGGAGCTGTTTTTT. Translation: CASSLNAGSGELFF.

This clonotype was seen a few times. The V gene is TRBV10-3, the J gene TRBJ2-2; D is undetermined. The CDR3 covers 14 residues. CDR1 ENHRY and CDR2 SYGVKD come from the germline V gene. The V and J ends lost 2 bases and 4 bases respectively, with 8 bases between them. The CDR3 DNA follows: TGTGCCATCAGTGAGGGCAGGCGCACCGGGGAGCTGTTTTTT. Translating it yields CAISEGRRTGELFF.